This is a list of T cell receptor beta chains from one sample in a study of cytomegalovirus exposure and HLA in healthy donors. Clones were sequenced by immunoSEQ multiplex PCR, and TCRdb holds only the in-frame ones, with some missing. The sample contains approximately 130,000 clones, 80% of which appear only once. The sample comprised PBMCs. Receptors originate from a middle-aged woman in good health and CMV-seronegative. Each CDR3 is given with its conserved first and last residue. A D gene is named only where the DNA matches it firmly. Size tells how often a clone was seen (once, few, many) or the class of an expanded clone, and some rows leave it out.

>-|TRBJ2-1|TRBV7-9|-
TGTGCCAGCAGCCCCGAAGGGGCCCATGAGCAGTTCTTC
CASSPEGAHEQFF
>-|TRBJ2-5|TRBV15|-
TGTGCCACCAGCAGAGAACCCGGGCAAGAGACCCAGTACTTC
CATSREPGQETQYF
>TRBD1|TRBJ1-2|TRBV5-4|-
TGTGCCAGCAGCCCCACGGAGGGGGCAGACTATGGCTACACCTTC
CASSPTEGADYGYTF
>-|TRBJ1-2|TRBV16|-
TGTGCCAGCAGCCCAGAAAACTATGGCTACACCTTC
CASSPENYGYTF
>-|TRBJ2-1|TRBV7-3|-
TGTGCCAGCAGCTTATCCCCAGTATCAACGAGGGAGCAGTTCTTC
CASSLSPVSTREQFF
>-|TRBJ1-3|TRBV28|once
TGTGCCAGCAGTTTATTGGAATTTCTTGGGCCTGACGAGAGAAACACCATATATTTT
CASSLLEFLGPDERNTIYF
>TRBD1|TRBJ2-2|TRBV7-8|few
TGTGCCAGCAGCCTGACAGGGGACACCGGGGAGCTGTTTTTT
CASSLTGDTGELFF
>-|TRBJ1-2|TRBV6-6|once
TGTGCCAGCAGTTACTCTCTTGGGCTCAAATTC
CASSYSLGLKF
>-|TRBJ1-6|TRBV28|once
TGTGCCAGCAGTTGGGAGAAGGAGACTAATTCACCCCTCCACTTT
CASSWEKETNSPLHF
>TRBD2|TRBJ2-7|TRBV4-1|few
TGCGCCAGCAGCCCCACCCCACTAGCGGGAGGGCCGATAAGCTCCTACGAGCAGTACTTC
CASSPTPLAGGPISSYEQYF
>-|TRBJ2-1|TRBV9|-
TGTGCCAGCAGCGTGAACAGTATAGGGGATGAGCAGTTCTTC
CASSVNSIGDEQFF
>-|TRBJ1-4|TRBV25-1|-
TGTGCCCCCCACCCTCACCAGGGAACTAATGAAAAACTGTTTTTT
CAPHPHQGTNEKLFF
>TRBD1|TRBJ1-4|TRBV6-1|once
TGTGCCAGCAGTGAAGCGCTGGGACAGGGGATTAATGAAAAACTGTTTTTT
CASSEALGQGINEKLFF
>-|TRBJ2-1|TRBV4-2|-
TGTGCCAGCAGCCAAGAAGGGGTTAGCTCCTACAATGAGCAGTTCTTC
CASSQEGVSSYNEQFF
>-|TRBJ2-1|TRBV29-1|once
TGCAGCGTTGATCTGAGGAGGAGGGGATCCTACAATGGGCAGTTCTTC
CSVDLRRRGSYNGQFF
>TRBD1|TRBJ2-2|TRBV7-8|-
TGTGCCAGCAGCACCACAGGGGTTGGTCCGACCGGGGAGCTGTTTTTT
CASSTTGVGPTGELFF
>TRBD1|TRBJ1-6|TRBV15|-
TGTGCCACCAGCAGAGATCCAGCGGACAGGGGTTCACCCCTCCACTTT
CATSRDPADRGSPLHF
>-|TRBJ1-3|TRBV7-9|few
TGTGCCAGCAGCTTAGCGTTCGGGAGCTCTGGAAACACCATATATTTT
CASSLAFGSSGNTIYF
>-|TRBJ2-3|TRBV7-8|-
TGTGCCAGCAGCCCAGTGGTGGGGGCCGGGGATACGCAGTATTTT
CASSPVVGAGDTQYF
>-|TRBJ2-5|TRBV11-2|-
TGTGCCAGCAGACTACTTGCGGAGACCCAGTACTTC
CASRLLAETQYF
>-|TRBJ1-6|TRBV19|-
TGTGCCAGTAGTATTTCGGCAGGGGCTCCTTCACCCCTCCACTTT
CASSISAGAPSPLHF
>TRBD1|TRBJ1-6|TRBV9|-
TGTGCCAGCAGCGTAGAGGGACAGGGGCAATCACCCCTCCACTTT
CASSVEGQGQSPLHF
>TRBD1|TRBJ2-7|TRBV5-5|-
TGTGCCAGCAGCTGGACCGGGACAGCCACCTACGAGCAGTACTTC
CASSWTGTATYEQYF
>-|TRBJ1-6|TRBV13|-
TGTGCCAGCAGCTTAGAATGGACAGTCCCAAACCCCTATAATTCACCCCTCCACTTT
CASSLEWTVPNPYNSPLHF
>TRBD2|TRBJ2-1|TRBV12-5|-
TGTGCTAGTGGTTTGGTAGGGACTAGCGGTGACAATGAGCAGTTCTTC
CASGLVGTSGDNEQFF
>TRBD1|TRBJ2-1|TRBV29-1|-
TGCAGCGTTGAAGGGGACAGGGACATTCGGTTCTTC
CSVEGDRDIRFF
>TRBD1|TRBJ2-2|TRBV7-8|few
TGTGCCAGCAGCGCAGCCGGGACAGGGGTCCCCGGGGAGCTGTTTTTT
CASSAAGTGVPGELFF
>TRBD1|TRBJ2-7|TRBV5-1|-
TGCGCCAGCAGCTACGGGACAGGGGCGACCCGCTCCTACGAGCAGTACTTC
CASSYGTGATRSYEQYF
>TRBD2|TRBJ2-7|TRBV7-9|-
TGTGCCAGCAGCTCCACCACAATAGCGGGGGCAAAACGCTACGAGCAGTACTTC
CASSSTTIAGAKRYEQYF
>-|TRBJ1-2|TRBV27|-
TGTGCCATCCCCCCGTGGAGACACTATGGCTACACCTTC
CAIPPWRHYGYTF
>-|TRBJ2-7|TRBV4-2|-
TGTGCCTACTTCAGGGAAAGCTTC
CAYFRESF
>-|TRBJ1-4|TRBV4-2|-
TGTGCCAGCAGCCCCGACCCGGGGGAAAAACTGTTTTTT
CASSPDPGEKLFF
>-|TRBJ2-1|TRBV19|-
TGTGCCAGTAGTCTCTCGGGAGTCAATGAGCAGTTCTTC
CASSLSGVNEQFF
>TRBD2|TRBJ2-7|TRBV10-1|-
TGCGCCAGCAGCGCGGGGGGGGCGGAGCAGTACTTC
CASSAGGAEQYF
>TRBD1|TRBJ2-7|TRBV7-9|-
TGTGCCAGCAGCTTATCCGGGACAGGGAAGGCCCAGCGGTACTTC
CASSLSGTGKAQRYF
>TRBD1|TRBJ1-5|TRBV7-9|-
TGTGCCAGCAGCTTAGGACAGGGTCAGCCCCAGCATTTT
CASSLGQGQPQHF
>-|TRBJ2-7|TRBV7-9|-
TGTGCCAGCAGCTTAGGTCGATCGGACAGATTATACGAGCAGTACTTC
CASSLGRSDRLYEQYF